This T cell receptor beta chain was recorded in a study of technical replicates of blood from a few donors. The CDR3 runs 14 residues. After removal of 7 bases from V and 6 bases from J, the junction contained 7 bases not matched to a gene. Germline CDR1 SNHLY, CDR2 FYNNEI. TCRdb's copy holds only in-frame clones and misses some; the assay was immunoSEQ multiplex PCR. The table lists 13,000 to 15,000 clones, roughly 84% of them singletons. The V call is TRBV2, the J call TRBJ1-5; 9 bases agree with TRBD1. The sample was PBMCs. The receptor comes from a human donor in good health. Here the CDR3 DNA reads TGTGCCAGCAAACTGACGACAGGGGGTCAGCCCCAGCATTTT. This gives the protein CASKLTTGGQPQHF. Full variable domain (missing parts from reference TRBV2 and TRBJ1-5): EPEVTQTPSHQVTQMGQEVILRCVPISNHLYFYWYRQILGQKVEFLVSFYNNEISEKSEIFDDQFSVERPDGSNFTLKIRSTKLEDSAMYFCASKLTTGGQPQHFGDGTRLSIL.